The source of this T cell receptor beta chain is a study of tumor-infiltrating lymphocytes in primary liver carcinoma. As regards this clonotype: Its antigen is undetermined. This may be a read error: a much more frequent sequence differs by one nucleotide.

RNA isolated from unsorted whole blood supplied the blood RNA, with germline DNA also extracted. The patients lived with chronic HBV infection and had not yet received any treatment. Total RNA amounting to roughly 480 ng was the source from which TCR beta cDNA was made with a constant-region primer. Generation of the TCR beta libraries relied on three nested multiplex PCR rounds using slightly modified ARM-PCR. For roughly 10 cycles apiece, the opening two PCR rounds ran with TRBV1-TRBV30 forward primers and a C-beta reverse primer. TCRdb reprocessed the multiplex PCR reads with MiXCR, giving one entry per CDR3 protein. The top ten hold 15% to 20% of the sample, which has a few hundred thousand distinct CDR3 sequences, almost 60% seen once. Study-level points and caveats: Researchers found tumor-adjacent and tumor-blood pairs overlapped less than tumor region pairs. Blood fell significantly below tumors in its top-250-clone fraction (p = 0.039).

CDR1 is MGHRA, CDR2 YSYEKL, per germline. The V end lost 0 bases, the J end lost 4 bases, and 12 bases lay between the germline ends. The CDR3 runs to 15 residues. The chain recombines TRBV4-1 with TRBJ1-1, with D possibly being TRBD1 (6 bases). The receptor comes from a woman aged 25 to 39 with primary liver carcinoma and hepatitis B virus infection. The sample comprised peripheral blood. DNA of the CDR3: TGCGCCAGCAGCCAAGAGGGCAGGGGTAGCACTGAAGCTTTCTTT. It specifies CASSQEGRGSTEAFF.